This note documents a single T cell receptor (beta chain) sequence. Its antigen is still unknown. The length of the CDR3 is 17 residues. Trimming cost V 3 bases and J 2 bases, with 17 bases left between them. CDR1 and CDR2 from the germline V gene are MNHEY and SVGEGT. The repertoire was sequenced with immunoSEQ multiplex PCR; TCRdb's copy has only in-frame clones and lacks some. The sample holds 150,000 to 160,000 clones, 90% seen once. This specimen comes from a study of T cell responses to AZD1222 COVID-19 vaccine. Study summary: Pooling of second doses given at about 4 or about 12 weeks was done. Study observations and caveats: Reports indicate that nearly half of spike-specific TCRs are directed at unmutated variant regions. Samples come after the peak T cell response, not at day 14. Baseline seropositivity occurred in only six AZD1222 recipients.

This specimen was peripheral blood, taken on day 0 of AZD1222 vaccination. This chain uses TRBV6-2 or TRBV6-3 with TRBJ2-1; D is perhaps TRBD2 (7 bases). This TCR was sampled from an adult in good health. CDR3 sequence reads: CASSYPGGGRPYNEQFF. As DNA, the CDR3 is TGTGCCAGCAGTTATCCGGGGGGCGGGAGACCCTACAATGAGCAGTTCTTC.